The clone carrying this TCR beta chain occurred many times. This sample was included in a study of blood T cell repertoires in COVID-19. In the study overall: Italy, Spain and the United States were the sources of the convalescent and acute COVID-19 samples.

Profiling relied on immunoSEQ multiplex PCR, and the TCRdb table lists in-frame clones only, not all of them. Of under 150,000 clones listed, 65% to 85% are singletons. Germline V gene data show CDR1 as MDHEN and CDR2 as SYDVKM. The length of the CDR3 is 15 residues. The J segment lost 13 bases and the V segment lost 6 bases, leaving 14 bases of the junction unmatched. The sample was peripheral blood. The receptor comes from a man aged 50-59 years with acute or convalescent COVID-19. The V call is TRBV28, the J call TRBJ1-6; TRBD1 matches at 8 bases. The CDR3 reads CASRRPGTGPDPLHF. CDR3 coding DNA: TGTGCCAGCAGACGACCCGGGACAGGACCGGATCCCCTCCACTTT.